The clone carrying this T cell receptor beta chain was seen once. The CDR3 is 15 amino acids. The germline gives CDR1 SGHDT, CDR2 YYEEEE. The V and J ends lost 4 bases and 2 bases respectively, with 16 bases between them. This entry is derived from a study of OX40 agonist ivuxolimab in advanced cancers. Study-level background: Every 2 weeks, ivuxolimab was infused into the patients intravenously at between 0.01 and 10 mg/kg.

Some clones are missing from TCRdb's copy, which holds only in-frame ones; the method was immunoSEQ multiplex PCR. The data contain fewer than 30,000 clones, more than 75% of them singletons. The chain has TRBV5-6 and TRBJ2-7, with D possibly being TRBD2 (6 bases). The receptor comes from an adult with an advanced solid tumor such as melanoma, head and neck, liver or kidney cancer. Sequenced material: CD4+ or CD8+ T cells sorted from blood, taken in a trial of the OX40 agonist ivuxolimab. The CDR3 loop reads CASSRGGALAYEQYF. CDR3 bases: TGTGCCAGCAGCCGCGGCGGGGCCTTAGCCTACGAGCAGTACTTC. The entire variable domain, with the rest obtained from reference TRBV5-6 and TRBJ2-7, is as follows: DAGVTQSPTHLIKTRGQQVTLRCSPKSGHDTVSWYQQALGQGPQFIFQYYEEEERQRGNFPDRFSGHQFPNYSSELNVNALLLGDSALYLCASSRGGALAYEQYFGPGTRLTVT.